The next 10 T cell receptor beta chains were all read from a single sample in a study of long-term antiretroviral therapy in people with HIV. Survey-level immunoSEQ v3.0 assays were run. The repertoire was sequenced with immunoSEQ multiplex PCR; TCRdb's copy has only in-frame clones and lacks some. The sample has about 18,000 clones; 78% are singletons. Sequencing used unsorted PBMCs, obtained 0.3 years after starting antiretroviral therapy. These receptors all stem from a woman between 45 and 65 years old with HIV.

The V call is TRBV7-8, the J call TRBJ2-7; TRBD1 aligns across 9 bases. V shed 0 bases, J shed 6 bases, and the junction held 3 bases outside the gene matches. Germline V gene sequence: CDR1 SGHVS, CDR2 FQNEAQ. This CDR3 region has 14 residues. The CDR3 DNA is TGTGCCAGCAGCTTAGCAAGACAGGGGGGCGAGCAGTACGTC. Translated, it gives CASSLARQGGEQYV.

The chain couples TRBV5-4 to TRBJ2-1; D possibly corresponds to TRBD2 (7 bases). Trimming cost V 4 bases and J 6 bases, with 20 bases left between them. Germline V gene data show CDR1 as SGHNT and CDR2 as YYREEE (reference sequence). The CDR3 has 16 residues. CDR3 region: CASSTGGGLVANEQFF. In nucleotides, the CDR3 is TGTGCCAGCAGCACGGGGGGCGGGCTAGTGGCCAATGAGCAGTTCTTC.

The DNA of the CDR3 is TGTGCCAGCAGCTCTCGACAGGGAAAAGGAAACACTGAAGCTTTCTTT. Protein sequence: CASSSRQGKGNTEAFF. The chain couples TRBV14 to TRBJ1-1, with 7 bases matching TRBD1. This CDR3 has 16 amino acids. J gave up 2 bases and V 5 bases, and 11 bases lay outside the gene matches. Germline CDR1 reads SGHDN; CDR2 reads FVKESK.

V is TRBV30 and J is TRBJ1-5; D is unclear. The V and J ends lost 1 base and 4 bases respectively, with 8 bases between them. Germline V lookup: CDR1 GTSNPN, CDR2 SVGIG (reference sequence). The CDR3 loop spans 13 amino acids. The chain's CDR3 is CAWSGGGNQPQHF. The CDR3 bases are TGTGCCTGGAGTGGCGGTGGGAATCAGCCCCAGCATTTT.

This chain joins TRBV30 and TRBJ2-1; D is ambiguous. V was shortened by 2 bases and J by 6 bases, with 20 bases between the two germline ends. The CDR3 runs to 16 residues. Germline CDR1 and CDR2: GTSNPN and SVGIG (reference sequence). This CDR3 reads CAWSPRVFAACNEQFF. The CDR3, as DNA: TGTGCCTGGAGTCCCCGGGTTTTTGCGGCCTGCAATGAGCAGTTCTTC.

A single count supports this clone. The gene calls are TRBV18 and TRBJ1-4; 7 nucleotides agree with TRBD1. V shed 3 bases and J 7 bases; nucleotides not matched to a gene: 5. This CDR3 comprises 14 residues. CDR1 is KGHSH, CDR2 LQKENI, per germline. CDR3 sequence (DNA): TGTGCCAGCTCACCGACAGGGATGGTTGAAAAACTGTTTTTT. It translates to CASSPTGMVEKLFF. Filled out from reference TRBV18 and TRBJ1-4, the complete variable domain reads NAGVMQNPRHLVRRRGQEARLRCSPMKGHSHVYWYRQLPEEGLKFMVYLQKENIIDESGMPKERFSAEFPKEGPSILRIQQVVRGDSAAYFCASSPTGMVEKLFFGSGTQLSVL.

The chain uses TRBV11-1 and TRBJ1-3; D uncertain. This CDR3 spans 14 amino acids. The germline V and J ends were trimmed by 3 bases and 3 bases, with 9 bases remaining between them. Germline values: CDR1 SGHAT, CDR2 FQDESV (reference sequence). CDR3 amino acids: CASSFDGNGNTIYF. CDR3 sequence (DNA): TGTGCCAGCAGCTTCGATGGCAATGGAAACACCATATATTTT.

V and J are TRBV6-1 and TRBJ2-3; 13 bases line up with TRBD2. CDR3 length: 17 amino acids. The V and J ends lost 1 base and 4 bases, in that order; junction bases with no gene match: 5. Germline V gene sequence: CDR1 MNHNS, CDR2 SASEGT. The CDR3 spells CASSEVLAGGRADTQYF. The CDR3 DNA is TGTGCCAGCAGTGAAGTACTAGCGGGGGGGCGAGCAGATACGCAGTATTTT.

The V gene is TRBV9, the J gene TRBJ2-2, with TRBD1 matching over 9 bases. There are 16 residues in the CDR3. The germline gives CDR1 SGDLS, CDR2 YYNGEE. V lost 3 bases and J lost 6; bases outside the gene matches: 9. The CDR3 region is CASSARGGQGAGELFF. In DNA form, the CDR3 reads TGTGCCAGCAGCGCGAGGGGGGGACAGGGAGCCGGGGAGCTGTTTTTT.

V gene TRBV13 combines with J gene TRBJ2-7; D unclear. Trimming took 5 bases from V and 0 from J, leaving 17 bases between them. Germline CDR1 PRHDT, CDR2 FYEKMQ (reference sequence). The CDR3 is 16 residues long. The CDR3 bases are TGTGCCAGCAGCAAAAACCGGGCCTTATCCTCCTACGAGCAGTACGTC. Translation: CASSKNRALSSYEQYV.